This T cell receptor beta chain was recorded in a study of blood T cell repertoires in COVID-19. Across the study: Collection of acute and convalescent COVID-19 samples took place in the United States, Italy and Spain. Sample material is recorded as cDNA or gDNA derived from T cells, B-cell-depleted T cells, or PBMCs.

This CDR3 region has 18 residues. V lost 0 bases, J lost 2 bases, and 11 bases stayed unmatched. Per the germline V gene, CDR1 is MNHEY and CDR2 is SVGEGT. As handled by the study authors: Estimates of nucleated cell counts were drawn from the amplification of reference gene primers. Measured with immunoSEQ multiplex PCR; TCRdb has only the in-frame clones, and not every one. V and J calls and clone size follow that table, whereas D and trimming were derived from the DNA. The profile covers fewer than 250,000 clones, with around 80% appearing a single time and 2.5% to 3.5% taken by the ten largest. This clonotype was obtained from a man aged 50 to 59 with active or convalescent COVID-19. The rearrangement links TRBV6-2 or TRBV6-3 to TRBJ2-5, with 8 nucleotides matching TRBD2. Sample: peripheral blood. The CDR3 nucleotides read TGTGCCAGCAGTTACTCTTTCGGGCTAGCGGGCCTTCAAGAGACCCAGTACTTC. Translation gives CASSYSFGLAGLQETQYF.